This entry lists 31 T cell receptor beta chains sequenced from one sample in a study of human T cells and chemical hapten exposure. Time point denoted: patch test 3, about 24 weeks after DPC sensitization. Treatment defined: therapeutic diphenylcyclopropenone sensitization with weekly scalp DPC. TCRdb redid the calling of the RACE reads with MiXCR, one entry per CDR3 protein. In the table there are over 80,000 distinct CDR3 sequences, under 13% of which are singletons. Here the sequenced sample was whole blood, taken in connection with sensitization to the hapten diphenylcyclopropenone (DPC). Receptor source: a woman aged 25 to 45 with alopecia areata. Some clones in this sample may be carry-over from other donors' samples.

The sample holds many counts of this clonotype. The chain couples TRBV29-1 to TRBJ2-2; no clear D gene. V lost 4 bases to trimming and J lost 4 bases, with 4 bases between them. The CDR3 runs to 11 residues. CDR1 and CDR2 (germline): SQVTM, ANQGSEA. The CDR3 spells CSVGFTGELFF. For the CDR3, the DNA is TGCAGCGTTGGATTCACCGGGGAGCTGTTTTTT.

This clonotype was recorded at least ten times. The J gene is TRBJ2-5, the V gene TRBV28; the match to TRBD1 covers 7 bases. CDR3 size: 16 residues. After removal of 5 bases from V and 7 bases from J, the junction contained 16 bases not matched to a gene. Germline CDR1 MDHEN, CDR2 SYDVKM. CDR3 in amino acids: CASSPERGRSIGTQYF. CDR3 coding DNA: TGTGCCAGCAGTCCCGAAAGGGGGCGCTCCATAGGGACCCAGTACTTC.

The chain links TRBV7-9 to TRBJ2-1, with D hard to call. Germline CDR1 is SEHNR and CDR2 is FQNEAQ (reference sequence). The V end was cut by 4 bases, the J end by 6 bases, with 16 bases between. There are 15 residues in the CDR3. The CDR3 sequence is CASSSPLGASNEQFF. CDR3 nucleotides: TGTGCCAGCAGCTCACCCCTCGGTGCTAGCAATGAGCAGTTCTTC.

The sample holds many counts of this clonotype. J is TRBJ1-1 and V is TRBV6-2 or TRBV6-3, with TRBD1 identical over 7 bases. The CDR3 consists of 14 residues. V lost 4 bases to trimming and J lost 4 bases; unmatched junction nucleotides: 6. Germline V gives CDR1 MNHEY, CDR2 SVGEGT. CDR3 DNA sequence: TGTGCCAGCAGTTCCCCGACAGGGTTCACTGAAGCTTTCTTT. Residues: CASSSPTGFTEAFF.

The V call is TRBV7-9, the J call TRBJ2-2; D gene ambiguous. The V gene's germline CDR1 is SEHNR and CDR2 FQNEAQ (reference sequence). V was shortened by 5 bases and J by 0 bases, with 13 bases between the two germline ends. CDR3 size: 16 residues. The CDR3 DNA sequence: TGTGCCAGCAGCCAACCTGGCGAAGCGAACACCGGGGAGCTGTTTTTT. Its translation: CASSQPGEANTGELFF.

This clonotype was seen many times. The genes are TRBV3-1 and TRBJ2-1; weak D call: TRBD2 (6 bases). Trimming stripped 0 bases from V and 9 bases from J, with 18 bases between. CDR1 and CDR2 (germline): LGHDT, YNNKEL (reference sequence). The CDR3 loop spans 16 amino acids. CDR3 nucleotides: TGTGCCAGCAGCCAAGAATTTGGGACTGGGAAAGGTGAGCAGTTCTTC. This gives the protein CASSQEFGTGKGEQFF.

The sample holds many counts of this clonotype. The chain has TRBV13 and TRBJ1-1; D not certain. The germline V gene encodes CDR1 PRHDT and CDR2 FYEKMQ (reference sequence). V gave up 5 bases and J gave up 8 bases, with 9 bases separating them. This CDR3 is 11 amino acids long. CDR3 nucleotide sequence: TGTGCCAGCAGCCTCCTACGGGAAGCTTTCTTT. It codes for CASSLLREAFF.

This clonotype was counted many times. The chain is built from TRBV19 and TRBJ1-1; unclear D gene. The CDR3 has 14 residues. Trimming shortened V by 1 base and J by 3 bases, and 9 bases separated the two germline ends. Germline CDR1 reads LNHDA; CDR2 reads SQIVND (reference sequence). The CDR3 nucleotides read TGTGCCAGTAGTATAGGTGACCGATACACTGAAGCTTTCTTT. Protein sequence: CASSIGDRYTEAFF. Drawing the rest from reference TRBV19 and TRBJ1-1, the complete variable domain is DGGITQSPKYLFRKEGQNVTLSCEQNLNHDAMYWYRQDPGQGLRLIYYSQIVNDFQKGDIAEGYSVSREKKESFPLTVTSAQKNPTAFYLCASSIGDRYTEAFFGQGTRLTVV.

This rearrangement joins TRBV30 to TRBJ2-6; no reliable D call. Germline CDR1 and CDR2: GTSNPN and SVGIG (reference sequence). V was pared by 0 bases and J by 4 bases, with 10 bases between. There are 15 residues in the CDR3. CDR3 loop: CAWSVKSAGANVLTF. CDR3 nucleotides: TGTGCCTGGAGTGTAAAATCGGCCGGGGCCAACGTCCTGACTTTC.

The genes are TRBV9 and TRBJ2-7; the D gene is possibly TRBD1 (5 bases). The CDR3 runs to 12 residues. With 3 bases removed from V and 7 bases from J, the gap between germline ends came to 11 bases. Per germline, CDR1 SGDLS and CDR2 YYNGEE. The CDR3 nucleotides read TGTGCCAGCAGCGCGCAGGGCTCGGAGCAGTACTTC. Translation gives CASSAQGSEQYF.

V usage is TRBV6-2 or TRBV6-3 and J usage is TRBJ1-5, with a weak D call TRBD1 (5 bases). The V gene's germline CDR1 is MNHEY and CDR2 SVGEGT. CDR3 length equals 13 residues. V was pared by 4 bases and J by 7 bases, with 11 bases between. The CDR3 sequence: CASSSVGGQPQHF. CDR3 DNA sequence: TGTGCCAGCAGTTCCGTCGGGGGGCAGCCCCAGCATTTT.

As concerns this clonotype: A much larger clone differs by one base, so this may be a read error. In DNA, the CDR3 is TGCAGTGCTACGCCATACAGGTTCTGGGACTATGGCTACACCTTC. Its translation: CSATPYRFWDYGYTF. The chain recombines TRBV20-1 with TRBJ1-2; TRBD1 might be the D (5 bases). Germline CDR1 is DFQATT and CDR2 is SNEGSKA (reference sequence). Deletions cut 4 bases from V and 3 bases from J, with 18 bases between. The CDR3 runs to 15 residues.

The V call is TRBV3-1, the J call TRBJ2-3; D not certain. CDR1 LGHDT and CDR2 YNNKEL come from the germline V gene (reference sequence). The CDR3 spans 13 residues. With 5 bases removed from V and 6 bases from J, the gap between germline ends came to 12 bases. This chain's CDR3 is CASSVQLLDTQYF. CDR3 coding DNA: TGTGCCAGCAGCGTACAGCTTCTCGATACGCAGTATTTT.

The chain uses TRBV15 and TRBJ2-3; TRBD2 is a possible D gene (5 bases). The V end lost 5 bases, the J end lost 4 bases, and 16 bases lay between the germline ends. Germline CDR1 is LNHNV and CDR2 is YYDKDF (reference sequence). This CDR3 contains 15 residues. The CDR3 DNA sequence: TGTGCCACCAGCGGAGGAACGGGGTCGCCAGATACGCAGTATTTT. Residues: CATSGGTGSPDTQYF.

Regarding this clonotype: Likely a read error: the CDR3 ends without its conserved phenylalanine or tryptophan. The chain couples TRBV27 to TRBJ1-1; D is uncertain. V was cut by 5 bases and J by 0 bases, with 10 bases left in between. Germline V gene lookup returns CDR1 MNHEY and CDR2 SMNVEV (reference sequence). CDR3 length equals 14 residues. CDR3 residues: CASSPSLMNTEAFL. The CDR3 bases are TGTGCCAGCAGTCCCAGCCTAATGAACACTGAAGCTTTCCTT.

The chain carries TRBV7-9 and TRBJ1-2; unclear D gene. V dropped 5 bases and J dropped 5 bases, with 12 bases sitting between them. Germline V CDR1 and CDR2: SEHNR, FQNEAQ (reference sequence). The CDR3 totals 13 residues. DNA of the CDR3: TGTGCCAGCAGCATACCAGGCACTTATGGCTACACCTTC. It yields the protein CASSIPGTYGYTF.

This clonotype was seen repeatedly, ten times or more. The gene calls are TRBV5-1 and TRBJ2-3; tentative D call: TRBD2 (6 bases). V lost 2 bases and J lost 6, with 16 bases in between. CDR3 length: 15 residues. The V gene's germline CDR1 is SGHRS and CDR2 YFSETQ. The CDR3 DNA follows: TGCGCCAGCAGCTTTGCAACGGGAGTAGTGGATACGCAGTATTTT. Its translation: CASSFATGVVDTQYF. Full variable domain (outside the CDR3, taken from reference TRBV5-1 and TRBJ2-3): KAGVTQTPRYLIKTRGQQVTLSCSPISGHRSVSWYQQTPGQGLQFLFEYFSETQRNKGNFPGRFSGRQFSNSRSEMNVSTLELGDSALYLCASSFATGVVDTQYFGPGTRLTVL.

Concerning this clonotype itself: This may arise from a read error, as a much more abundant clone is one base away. The CDR3 region has the DNA TGTGCCATCAGTGGGGAATCACAAGAGACCCAGTACTTC. Translated, it gives CAISGESQETQYF. V and J are TRBV24-1 and TRBJ2-5; D gene unclear. The CDR3 contains 13 residues. Germline assignment: CDR1 KGHDR and CDR2 SFDVKD.

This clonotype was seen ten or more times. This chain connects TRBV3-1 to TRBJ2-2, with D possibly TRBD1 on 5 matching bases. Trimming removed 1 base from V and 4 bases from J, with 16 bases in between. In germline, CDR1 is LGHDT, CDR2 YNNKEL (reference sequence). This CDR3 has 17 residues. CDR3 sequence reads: CASSQGRGARGTGELFF. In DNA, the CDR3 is TGTGCCAGCAGCCAAGGAAGGGGCGCGCGTGGCACCGGGGAGCTGTTTTTT.

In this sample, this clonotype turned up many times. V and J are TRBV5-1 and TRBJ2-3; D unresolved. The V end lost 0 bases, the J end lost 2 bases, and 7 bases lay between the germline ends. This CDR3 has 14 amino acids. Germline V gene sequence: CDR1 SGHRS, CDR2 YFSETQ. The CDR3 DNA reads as TGCGCCAGCAGCTTGGTGGCGGCCACAGATACGCAGTATTTT. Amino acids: CASSLVAATDTQYF. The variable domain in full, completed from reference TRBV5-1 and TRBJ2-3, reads KAGVTQTPRYLIKTRGQQVTLSCSPISGHRSVSWYQQTPGQGLQFLFEYFSETQRNKGNFPGRFSGRQFSNSRSEMNVSTLELGDSALYLCASSLVAATDTQYFGPGTRLTVL.

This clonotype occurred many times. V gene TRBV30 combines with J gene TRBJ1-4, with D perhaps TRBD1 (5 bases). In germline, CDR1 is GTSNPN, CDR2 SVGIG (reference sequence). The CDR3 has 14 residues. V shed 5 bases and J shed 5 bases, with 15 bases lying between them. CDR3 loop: CAWDSGTANEKLFF. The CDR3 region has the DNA TGTGCCTGGGACTCCGGGACGGCAAATGAAAAACTGTTTTTT.

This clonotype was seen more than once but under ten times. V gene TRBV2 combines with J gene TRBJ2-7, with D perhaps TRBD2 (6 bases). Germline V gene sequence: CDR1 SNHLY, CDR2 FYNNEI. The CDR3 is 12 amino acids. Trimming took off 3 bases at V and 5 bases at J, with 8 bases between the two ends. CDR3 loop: CASSEGGDEQYV. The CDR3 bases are TGTGCCAGCAGTGAGGGGGGAGACGAGCAGTACGTC.

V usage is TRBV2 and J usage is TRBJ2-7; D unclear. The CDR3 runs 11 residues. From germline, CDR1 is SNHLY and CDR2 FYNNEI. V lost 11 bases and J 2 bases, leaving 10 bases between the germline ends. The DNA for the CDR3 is TGTGCCGCCGGGCTGACCTACGAGCAGTACGTC. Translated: CAAGLTYEQYV.

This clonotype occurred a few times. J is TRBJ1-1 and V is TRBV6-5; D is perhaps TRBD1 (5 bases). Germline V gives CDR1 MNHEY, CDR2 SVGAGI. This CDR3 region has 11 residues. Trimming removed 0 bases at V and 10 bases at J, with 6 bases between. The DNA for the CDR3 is TGTGCCAGCAGTTACTCCGGGGGAGCTTTCTTT. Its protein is CASSYSGGAFF.

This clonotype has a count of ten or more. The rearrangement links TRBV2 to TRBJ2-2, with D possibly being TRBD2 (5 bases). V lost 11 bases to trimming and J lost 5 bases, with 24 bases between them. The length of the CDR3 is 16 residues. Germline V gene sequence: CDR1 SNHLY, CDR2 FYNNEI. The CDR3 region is CAGQNRGDRNTGELFF. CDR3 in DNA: TGTGCCGGCCAAAATCGGGGAGACCGAAATACCGGGGAGCTGTTTTTT.

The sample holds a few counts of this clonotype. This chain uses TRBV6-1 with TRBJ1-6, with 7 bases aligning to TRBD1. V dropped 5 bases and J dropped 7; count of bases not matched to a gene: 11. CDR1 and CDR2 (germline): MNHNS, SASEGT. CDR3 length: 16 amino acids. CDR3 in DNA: TGTGCCAGCAGTAGACAGGGTGGCCTATCGAATTCACCCCTCCACTTT. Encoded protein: CASSRQGGLSNSPLHF.

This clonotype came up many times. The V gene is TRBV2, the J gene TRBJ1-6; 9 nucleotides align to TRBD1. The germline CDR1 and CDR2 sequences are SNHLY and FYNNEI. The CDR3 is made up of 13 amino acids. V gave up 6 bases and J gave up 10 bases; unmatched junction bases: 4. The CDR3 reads CASRDRGISPLHF. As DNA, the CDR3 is TGTGCCAGCAGGGACAGGGGAATCTCACCCCTCCACTTT.

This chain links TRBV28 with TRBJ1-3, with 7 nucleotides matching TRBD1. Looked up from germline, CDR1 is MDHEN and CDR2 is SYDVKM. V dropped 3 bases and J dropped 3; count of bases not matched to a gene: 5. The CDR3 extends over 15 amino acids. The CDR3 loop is CASSLEGARGNTIYF. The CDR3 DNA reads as TGTGCCAGCAGTTTGGAGGGGGCACGTGGAAACACCATATATTTT.

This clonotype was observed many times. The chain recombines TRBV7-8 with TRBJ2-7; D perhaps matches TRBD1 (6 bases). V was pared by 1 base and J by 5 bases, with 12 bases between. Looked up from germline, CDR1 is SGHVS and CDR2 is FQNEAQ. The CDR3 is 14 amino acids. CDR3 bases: TGTGCCAGCAGCTTAGGGACAGACGTCCACGAGCAGTACGTC. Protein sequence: CASSLGTDVHEQYV.

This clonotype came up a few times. DNA for the CDR3: TGTGCCAGCAGCCAAGATTTCGGTTCCTACGAGCAGTACTTC. Protein product: CASSQDFGSYEQYF. The chain carries TRBV3-1 and TRBJ2-7; no clear D. From germline, CDR1 is LGHDT and CDR2 YNNKEL (reference sequence). V was clipped by 0 bases and J by 1 base, with 7 bases between them. The CDR3 covers 14 residues.

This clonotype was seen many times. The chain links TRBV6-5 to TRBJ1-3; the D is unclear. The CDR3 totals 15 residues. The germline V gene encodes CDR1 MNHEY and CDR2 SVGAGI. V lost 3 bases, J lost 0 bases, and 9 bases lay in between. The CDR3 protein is CASSYDGISGNTIYF. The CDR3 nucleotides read TGTGCCAGCAGTTATGACGGAATCTCTGGAAACACCATATATTTT.